The T cell receptor beta chain under discussion was sequenced for a study of shared clonotypes between healthy human individuals (dated by TCRdb to about 2020). For the wider study: Three men and two women, aged 18 to 49 years, made up the cohort. For each donor, CD4 naive and CD4 memory were each given three plates, CD8 naive was given two plates, and CD8 memory was given one plate. To estimate repertoire size and how much clonotypes are shared between individuals, the study performed deep sequencing of blood TCR repertoires from five healthy adults. To increase sequencing depth and limit assay-specific biases, TCR repertoire library preparation and sequencing were carried out by different laboratories using diverse techniques. Leukapheresis yielded between about 0.85 and 9.5 billion PBMCs per donor. Points the paper makes about the study in general: Compared with non-shared clonotypes, the clonotypes found in all four sorted-subset donors had higher generation probabilities. Based on pairwise subsampling, the degree of clonotype sharing among donors was expected to be affected by sequencing depth. Rarefaction of sorted-subset datasets indicated incomplete sequencing despite the large sequencing depth. Because the study included a small number of donors, the genetic and exposure-history diversity represented was limited. When a few donors were compared, the shared fraction of clonotypes was roughly 4.8% for naive CD4, 3% to 4% for naive CD8, 2.3% for memory CD4, and less than 0.45% for memory CD8. Sampling was limited to blood, and TCR repertoires in tissue likely differ from TCR repertoires in blood. Naive subsets generally had larger estimated clonotype richness than memory subsets.

The donors were healthy, HIV-negative adults with no recently reported acute infections or vaccinations. Every donor was a Caucasian adult living in Nashville, Tennessee, USA. Magnetic negative selection was used to enrich CD4+ T cells, after which naive cells were positively selected on CD45RA and the negative fraction became the memory subset. Blood was obtained by leukapheresis, after which PBMCs were separated by Ficoll-Histopaque density gradient centrifugation and cryopreserved in liquid nitrogen vapor phase. Analytical flow cytometry was used to check the purity and quantity of every magnetically sorted T cell population. Each sorted fraction had its genomic DNA isolated and then quantified by UV absorbance on a Nanodrop 2000c. As for this clone: Its target antigen remains unknown. No clone much larger than this one lies a single base away; base qualities are absent.

TCR CDR3 regions were amplified from genomic DNA by multiplex PCR using the deep immunoSEQ assay. Extracted genomic DNA from each cell subset was spread evenly across all wells of several immunoSEQ 96-well plates, with each plate serving as a replicate. For sorted subsets, about 200 ng genomic DNA, equal to 30,000 or so T cell genomes, was loaded into each replicate PCR. The purified libraries were quantified using a Qubit 3.0 fluorometer, sized with a Bioanalyzer 2100, and then quantified again using the KAPA Library Quantification kit. Every immunoSEQ 96-well plate was sequenced on a separate single-read 150-cycle Illumina NextSeq 550 flow cell. The authors' analysis ran thus. Because the immunoSEQ output held only junctional sequences and lacked quality scores, the filtering could not match the filtering applied to full-length reads. Sequences were annotated with PyIR, a Python wrapper for IgBLAST v1.9, using IMGT germline references to assign V/J genes and CDR3. Any read was removed if the V/J assignment was weak (E-value above 1e-6), the CDR3 was missing, or the read contained stop codons, out-of-frame junctions, or ambiguous translated residues. V3J clonotypes were defined by identical inferred V gene, J gene, and CDR3 amino acid sequence. Percentage overlap between repertoires was computed as shared unique clonotypes divided by the size of the smaller repertoire. Three approaches were used to assess repertoire richness: RTK rarefaction, the Chao1 estimator, and Recon v2.1 estimates of unobserved clonotypes. OLGA was used to compute generation probabilities for all TCRbeta clonotypes that the gDNA method yielded from a few donors. In TCRdb, the immuneACCESS table is reduced to in-frame sequences with V and J assigned. These tables do not hold every clone; where another copy was compared, an unresolved V gene accounts for under half, and the others remain unexplained. V and J calls and clone size follow that table, whereas D and trimming were derived from the DNA. The sample contains some 1,600,000 clones, 95% to 99% of them found a single time. The ten largest clones take up about 0.4% of the sample.

The CDR3 contains 14 residues, cysteine and phenylalanine counted. The DNA shown is the 42-base CDR3, in frame from base 1. Clipping removes 8 bases from V and 3 bases from J, with 8 as the unmatched junction base count. CDR1 and CDR2 are drawn from the germline V gene: MDHEN, SYDVKM. In this chain, TRBV28 is recombined with TRBJ2-7; a stretch of 9 junction bases matches TRBD2. The TCR was taken from a man aged 25 to 40 in good health. Sequencing was done on a sample of naive CD4+ T cells sorted from blood. The sample's cell subset or site label is to be understood as: CD45RA+ positively selected. The bases read TGTGCCAGCGTTCGTAGCGGGGGTATCTACGAGCAGTACTTC. Translated, this is CASVRSGGIYEQYF.